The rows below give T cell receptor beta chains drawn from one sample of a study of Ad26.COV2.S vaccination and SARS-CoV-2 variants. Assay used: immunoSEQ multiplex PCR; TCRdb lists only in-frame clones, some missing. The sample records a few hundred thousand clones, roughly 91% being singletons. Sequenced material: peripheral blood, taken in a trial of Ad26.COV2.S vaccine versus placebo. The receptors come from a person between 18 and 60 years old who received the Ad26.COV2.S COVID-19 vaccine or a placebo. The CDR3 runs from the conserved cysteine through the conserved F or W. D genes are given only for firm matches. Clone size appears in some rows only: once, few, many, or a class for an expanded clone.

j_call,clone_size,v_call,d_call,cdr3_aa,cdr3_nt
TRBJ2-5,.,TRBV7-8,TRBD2,CASRKLAGGLETQYF,TGTGCCAGCAGAAAACTAGCGGGAGGGTTGGAGACCCAGTACTTC
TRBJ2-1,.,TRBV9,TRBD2,CASSETSGRNEQFF,TGTGCCAGCAGCGAGACTAGCGGACGAAATGAGCAGTTCTTC
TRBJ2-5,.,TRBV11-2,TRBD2,CASSPPTSGKETQYF,TGTGCCAGCAGCCCGCCGACTAGCGGGAAAGAGACCCAGTACTTC
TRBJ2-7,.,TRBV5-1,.,CASSLNSQTSYEQYF,TGCGCCAGCAGCTTGAACTCACAGACCTCCTACGAGCAGTACTTC
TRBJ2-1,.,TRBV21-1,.,CASGGDLPFF,TGTGCCAGCGGGGGGGACCTGCCGTTCTTC
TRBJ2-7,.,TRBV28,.,CASSLADSYEQYF,TGTGCCAGCAGTTTAGCGGACAGCTACGAGCAGTACTTC
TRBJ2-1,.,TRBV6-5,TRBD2,CASSTSGSTYNEQFF,TGTGCCAGCAGTACTAGCGGTAGTACCTACAATGAGCAGTTCTTC
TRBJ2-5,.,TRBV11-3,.,CASSPPSRQETQYF,TGTGCCAGCAGCCCCCCCTCGCGGCAAGAGACCCAGTACTTC
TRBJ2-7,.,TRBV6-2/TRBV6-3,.,CASSAMTGTYEQYF,TGTGCCAGCAGTGCAATGACTGGAACCTACGAGCAGTACTTC
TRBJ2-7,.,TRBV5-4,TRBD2,CASSLGVGGDMDEQYF,TGTGCCAGCAGCTTGGGAGTCGGGGGGGATATGGACGAGCAGTACTTC
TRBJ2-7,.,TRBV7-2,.,CASSPRAGGYEQYF,TGTGCCAGCAGCCCCAGGGCCGGGGGATACGAGCAGTACTTC
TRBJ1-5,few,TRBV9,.,CASSVSSQAQPQHF,TGTGCCAGCAGCGTCAGCTCCCAGGCTCAGCCCCAGCATTTT
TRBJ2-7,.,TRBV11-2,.,CASSLAPLAYEQYF,TGTGCCAGCAGCTTAGCCCCTTTGGCTTACGAGCAGTACTTC
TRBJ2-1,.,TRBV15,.,CATSRGGSEGNEQFF,TGTGCCACCAGCAGAGGAGGTTCGGAGGGTAATGAGCAGTTCTTC
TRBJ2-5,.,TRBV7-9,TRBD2,CASLTSGRRETQYF,TGTGCCAGTCTGACTAGCGGGAGGCGGGAGACCCAGTACTTC
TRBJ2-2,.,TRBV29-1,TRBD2,CSYGLAGDIGGELFF,TGCAGCTACGGACTAGCGGGAGATATTGGCGGGGAGCTGTTTTTT
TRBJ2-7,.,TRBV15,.,CATSREMGLARYEQYF,TGTGCCACCAGCAGAGAGATGGGTCTAGCAAGGTACGAGCAGTACTTC
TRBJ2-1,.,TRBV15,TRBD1,CATSRGQGMVEQFF,TGTGCCACCAGCAGAGGACAGGGAATGGTTGAGCAGTTCTTC